The 15 T cell receptor beta chains given below trace back to one sample, sequenced in a study of blood T cell repertoires in COVID-19. TCRdb keeps only in-frame clones here, not all; method: immunoSEQ multiplex PCR. Of about 120,000 clones in the sample, 70% to 90% were seen once. The sequencing input was peripheral blood. The receptor source for this set is a human donor in a cohort sampled during active COVID-19.

The gene calls are TRBV7-2 and TRBJ2-7, with 7 bases that match TRBD2. This CDR3 has 15 amino acids. Germline V gene data show CDR1 as SGHTA and CDR2 as FQGNSA. With V trimmed by 5 bases and J by 2 bases, 9 bases remained unmatched. The CDR3 loop reads CASSPGTTIAYEQYF. In DNA form, the CDR3 reads TGTGCCAGCAGCCCCGGGACTACCATAGCCTACGAGCAGTACTTC.

The chain joins TRBV7-6 to TRBJ2-2; TRBD2 matches at 14 bases. J gave up 0 bases and V 4 bases, and 1 base lay outside the gene matches. Per germline, CDR1 SGHVS and CDR2 FNYEAQ. CDR3 size: 17 residues. The CDR3 protein is CASSSGLAGANTGELFF. As DNA, the CDR3 is TGTGCCAGCAGCTCGGGACTAGCGGGGGCGAACACCGGGGAGCTGTTTTTT.

V and J are TRBV6-5 and TRBJ1-1, with TRBD1 matching over 9 bases. Germline CDR1 and CDR2: MNHEY and SVGAGI. The CDR3 has 14 residues. V dropped 6 bases and J dropped 0; count of bases not matched to a gene: 2. The CDR3 region has the DNA TGTGCCAGCAGACAGGGGGCGGTGAACACTGAAGCTTTCTTT. It encodes CASRQGAVNTEAFF.

The chain carries TRBV7-8 and TRBJ2-7, with 9 positions matching TRBD1. V dropped 5 bases and J dropped 5; count of bases not matched to a gene: 10. CDR1 and CDR2 (germline): SGHVS, FQNEAQ. The CDR3 is 15 residues long. CDR3: CASSSTGGLKDEQYF. The CDR3 DNA is TGTGCCAGCAGCAGTACAGGGGGCCTCAAGGACGAGCAGTACTTC. The full variable domain, rest sourced from reference TRBV7-8 and TRBJ2-7, is GAGVSQSPRYKVAKRGQDVALRCDPISGHVSLFWYQQALGQGPEFLTYFQNEAQLDKSGLPSDRFFAERPEGSVSTLKIQRTQQEDSAVYLCASSSTGGLKDEQYFGPGTRLTVT.

The chain couples TRBV18 to TRBJ2-7, with 11 bases that match TRBD1. This CDR3 contains 18 residues. Germline CDR1 and CDR2: KGHSH and LQKENI. The J segment lost 1 base and the V segment lost 3 bases, leaving 11 bases of the junction unmatched. DNA of the CDR3: TGTGCCAGCTCACCCCCAGGGACAGGGGGTATCGAATCCTACGAGCAGTACTTC. Its translation: CASSPPGTGGIESYEQYF.

This chain links TRBV5-1 with TRBJ1-2; no definite D call. The germline gives CDR1 SGHRS, CDR2 YFSETQ. The CDR3 is 15 amino acids. V gave up 4 bases and J gave up 0 bases, with 13 bases separating them. The CDR3: CASSPSGATNYGYTF. CDR3 nucleotide sequence: TGCGCCAGCAGCCCAAGTGGAGCTACTAACTATGGCTACACCTTC.

J is TRBJ2-2 and V is TRBV19, with D possibly matching TRBD2 (7 bases). Deletions cut 7 bases from V and 6 bases from J, with 12 bases between. Per germline, CDR1 LNHDA and CDR2 SQIVND (reference sequence). This CDR3 spans 13 amino acids. The CDR3 DNA follows: TGTGCCAGTAACACAGGGAGGGCCGGGGAGCTGTTTTTT. It codes for CASNTGRAGELFF. Drawing the rest from reference TRBV19 and TRBJ2-2, the complete variable domain is DGGITQSPKYLFRKEGQNVTLSCEQNLNHDAMYWYRQDPGQGLRLIYYSQIVNDFQKGDIAEGYSVSREKKESFPLTVTSAQKNPTAFYLCASNTGRAGELFFGEGSRLTVL.

This clone appeared a few times. The chain combines TRBV18 with TRBJ1-4; D is unclear. The germline V gene encodes CDR1 KGHSH and CDR2 LQKENI. The CDR3 spans 16 residues. Trimming stripped 3 bases from V and 4 bases from J, with 15 bases between. The chain's CDR3 is CASSPPVMGRNEKLFF. CDR3 bases: TGTGCCAGCTCACCCCCTGTGATGGGCCGTAATGAAAAACTGTTTTTT.

This clone was detected a few times. This chain uses TRBV6-4 with TRBJ2-2, with 7 bases that match TRBD1. The length of the CDR3 is 14 residues. V lost 6 bases and J lost 5; bases outside the gene matches: 6. Per germline, CDR1 MRHNA and CDR2 SNTAGT. The CDR3 here is CASRKGQRTGELFF. The CDR3 DNA reads as TGTGCCAGCAGAAAGGGACAGAGGACCGGGGAGCTGTTTTTT.

In the case of this clone: The sample carries other DNA sequences with the same CDR3. The chain is built from TRBV3-1 (or the pseudogene TRBV3-2) and TRBJ1-1; D not certain. The germline gives CDR1 LGHDT, CDR2 YNNKEL (reference sequence). The CDR3 covers 13 residues. V gave up 3 bases and J gave up 3 bases, with 8 bases separating them. This CDR3 is CASSHRGDTEAFF. CDR3 DNA sequence: TGTGCCAGCAGCCACCGGGGAGACACTGAAGCTTTCTTT.

CDR3 DNA: TGTGCCAGCAAACAGGGGGCTTGGGAGACCCAGTACTTC. Amino acid sequence: CASKQGAWETQYF. The chain links TRBV6-5 to TRBJ2-5; 9 bases match TRBD1. This CDR3 is built from 13 residues. The V segment lost 7 bases and the J segment 5 bases; nucleotides outside the gene matches: 5. Per the germline V gene, CDR1 is MNHEY and CDR2 is SVGAGI.

V is TRBV18 and J is TRBJ1-1, with D maybe TRBD1 (6 bases). This CDR3 contains 15 residues. CDR1 KGHSH and CDR2 LQKENI come from the germline V gene. V lost 5 bases and J 3 bases, leaving 16 bases between the germline ends. In DNA, the CDR3 is TGTGCCAGCTCATTATTGGGACAAGAATACACTGAAGCTTTCTTT. Translation gives CASSLLGQEYTEAFF.

The V gene is TRBV3-1 (or the pseudogene TRBV3-2), the J gene TRBJ2-1; 7 nucleotides agree with TRBD2. CDR1 is LGHDT and CDR2 is YNNKEL in the germline V gene (reference sequence). The length of the CDR3 is 15 residues. J gave up 7 bases and V 1 base, and 7 bases lay outside the gene matches. The CDR3 loop is CASSQAAGVSNEQFF. The CDR3 nucleotides read TGTGCCAGCAGCCAAGCGGCGGGAGTTTCTAATGAGCAGTTCTTC.

The V gene is TRBV5-6, the J gene TRBJ2-7; 9 bases align to TRBD1. CDR3 length: 16 amino acids. Per the germline V gene, CDR1 is SGHDT and CDR2 is YYEEEE. Losses at the gene ends were 0 bases for V and 7 bases for J; bases not matched to a gene: 11. The CDR3 spells CASSLEILGQGGEQYF. CDR3 DNA sequence: TGTGCCAGCAGCTTGGAGATCTTGGGACAGGGTGGTGAGCAGTACTTC.

This CDR3 reads CASSPSGGGFDEQFF. In DNA form, the CDR3 reads TGTGCCAGCAGCCCCTCTGGAGGGGGCTTCGATGAGCAGTTCTTC. The chain employs TRBV3-1 (or the pseudogene TRBV3-2) and TRBJ2-1; TRBD1 might be the D (7 bases). Trimming shortened V by 4 bases and J by 8 bases, and 18 bases separated the two germline ends. The CDR3 is 15 amino acids. CDR1 is LGHDT and CDR2 is YNNKEL in the germline V gene (reference sequence).